This T cell receptor beta chain stems from a study of shared clonotypes between healthy human individuals. Cells designated naive CD8 were CD45RO-negative and were positively selected for CCR7, with terminally differentiated effector memory CD45RA+ cells excluded. CDR3 length equals 16 residues. J was trimmed by 8 bases and V by 5 bases; bases with no gene match: 14. CDR1 is MDHEN, CDR2 SYDVKM, per germline. TCRdb's table, derived via immunoSEQ multiplex PCR, lists solely in-frame clones and lacks some. Among about 750,000 clones listed, over 90% were seen once. The sequence was collected from a man younger than 40 in good health. V is TRBV28 and J is TRBJ2-1; 8 positions match TRBD2. Sequenced input: naive CD8+ T cells sorted from blood. The CDR3 spells CASSAPRGAEVDEQFF. CDR3 nucleotide sequence: TGTGCCAGCAGTGCACCGCGGGGGGCCGAAGTGGATGAGCAGTTCTTC.